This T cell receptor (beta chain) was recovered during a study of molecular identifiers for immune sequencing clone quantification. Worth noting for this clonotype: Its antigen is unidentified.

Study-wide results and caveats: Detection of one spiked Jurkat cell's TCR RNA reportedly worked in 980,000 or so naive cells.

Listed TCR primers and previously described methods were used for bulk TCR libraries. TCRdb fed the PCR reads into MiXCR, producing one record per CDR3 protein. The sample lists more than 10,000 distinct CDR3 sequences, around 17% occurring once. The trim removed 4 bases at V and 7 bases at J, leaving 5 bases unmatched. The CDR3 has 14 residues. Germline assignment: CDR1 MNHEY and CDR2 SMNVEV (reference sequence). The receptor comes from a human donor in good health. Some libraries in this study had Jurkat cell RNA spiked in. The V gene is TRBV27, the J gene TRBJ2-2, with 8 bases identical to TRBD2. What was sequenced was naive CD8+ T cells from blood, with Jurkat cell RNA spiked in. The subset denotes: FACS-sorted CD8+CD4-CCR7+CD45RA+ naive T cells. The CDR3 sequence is CASSYLLAGGELFF. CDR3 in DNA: TGTGCCAGCAGTTACCTCCTAGCGGGCGGGGAGCTGTTTTTT.